This T cell receptor (beta chain) was obtained from a study of T cell repertoires in cytomegalovirus infection. Across the whole study: From public TCR beta signatures came an indication of both CMV infection and matching HLA type. The study, taken as a whole, reports: Cumulative public TCR beta family frequency identified carriers of CMV plus the relevant HLA.

CDR1 is LGHNT, CDR2 FRNRAP, per germline. This CDR3 is built from 14 residues. The germline V and J ends were trimmed by 2 bases and 3 bases, with 10 bases remaining between them. As to this clonotype: Antigen specificity is unknown.

TCRdb re-analysed the reads in MiXCR, keeping a single row per CDR3 protein. The sample lists approximately 770,000 distinct CDR3 sequences, almost 30% occurring once. The sequence came from a human donor in good health (CMV status not recorded). Some clones in this sample may be carry-over from other donors' samples. The genes are TRBV12-5 and TRBJ1-2; possibly TRBD1 for D (5 bases). This specimen was cultured CD8+ T cells from PBMCs, taken from culture after CMV antigen stimulation. CDR3 amino acids: CASGLTQGHYGYTF. As DNA, the CDR3 is TGTGCTAGTGGTTTGACCCAGGGCCACTATGGCTACACCTTC.